These 27 T cell receptor beta chains originate from one sample sequenced in a study of lymphopenia after photon versus proton radiotherapy. The data were produced by immunoSEQ multiplex PCR, yet TCRdb's version contains in-frame clones alone and is incomplete. The sample carries 55,000 to 70,000 clones, under 95% recorded once. The source was peripheral blood, collected from a patient treated with photon-based radiotherapy. The source is a woman aged 40 to 55 with cholangiocarcinoma.

The rearrangement uses TRBV6-5 and TRBJ2-7, with 12 bases aligning to TRBD2. The CDR3 sequence is 15 residues long. V lost 6 bases to trimming and J lost 3 bases; unmatched junction nucleotides: 6. The V gene's germline CDR1 is MNHEY and CDR2 SVGAGI. The CDR3 region has the DNA TGTGCCAGCAGGCCTGGACTAGCGGGGCACTACGAGCAGTACTTC. It codes for CASRPGLAGHYEQYF.

The chain carries TRBV7-9 and TRBJ1-4, with D maybe TRBD1 (5 bases). Trimming left V 2 bases short and J 6 bases short, with 16 bases between. The CDR3 loop spans 16 amino acids. Looked up from germline, CDR1 is SEHNR and CDR2 is FQNEAQ (reference sequence). CDR3 sequence reads: CASSLIRETADEKLFF. CDR3 sequence (DNA): TGTGCCAGCAGCTTAATAAGGGAGACAGCTGATGAAAAACTGTTTTTT.

The chain carries TRBV5-1 and TRBJ2-7; D is undetermined. The CDR3 covers 14 residues. The ends were cut back, 2 bases at V and 0 bases at J, with 9 bases in the middle. CDR1 SGHRS and CDR2 YFSETQ come from the germline V gene. The CDR3: CASSFSWGSYEQYF. The CDR3 region has the DNA TGCGCCAGCAGCTTTTCATGGGGCTCCTACGAGCAGTACTTC.

The rearrangement joins TRBV6-4 to TRBJ2-2; TRBD1 matches at 7 bases. The CDR3 extends over 14 amino acids. The germline CDR1 and CDR2 sequences are MRHNA and SNTAGT. Trimming took 4 bases from V and 5 from J; bases not matched to a gene: 4. The CDR3 sequence is CASSAGGPTGELFF. CDR3 DNA: TGTGCCAGCAGTGCAGGGGGTCCGACCGGGGAGCTGTTTTTT.

This chain connects TRBV7-8 to TRBJ2-6; TRBD1 matches 9 bases. The CDR3 has 19 residues. After removal of 6 bases from V and 3 bases from J, the junction contained 15 bases not matched to a gene. CDR1 and CDR2 (germline): SGHVS, FQNEAQ. CDR3 in DNA: TGTGCCAGCAGACTCTTCCCGGGACAGGGAGTCGGTGGGGCCAACGTCCTGACTTTC. Encoded protein: CASRLFPGQGVGGANVLTF.

This clone was counted once. The rearrangement joins TRBV18 to TRBJ1-1; possibly TRBD1 for D (6 bases). CDR1 KGHSH and CDR2 LQKENI come from the germline V gene. V shed 0 bases and J shed 7 bases, with 12 bases lying between them. The CDR3 extends over 14 amino acids. The CDR3 here is CASSPPGAGYEAFF. The DNA for the CDR3 is TGTGCCAGCTCACCACCGGGGGCAGGTTATGAAGCTTTCTTT.

V usage is TRBV5-5 and J usage is TRBJ2-3; 7 bases match TRBD1. V lost 4 bases, J lost 0 bases, and 8 bases stayed unmatched. The V gene's germline CDR1 is SGHKS and CDR2 YYEKEE (reference sequence). There are 16 residues in the CDR3. The CDR3 DNA reads as TGTGCCAGCAGCCCATCCGGGACAGCTAGCACAGATACGCAGTATTTT. Protein product: CASSPSGTASTDTQYF.

The chain joins TRBV29-1 to TRBJ1-6; 8 nucleotides align to TRBD1. V gave up 7 bases and J gave up 10 bases; unmatched junction bases: 9. The CDR3 is 13 residues long. Germline assignment: CDR1 SQVTM and CDR2 ANQGSEA. In DNA form, the CDR3 reads TGCAGCGGGAGGACAGGGTTAGAATCACCCCTCCACTTT. Translation: CSGRTGLESPLHF.

This chain connects TRBV6-5 to TRBJ1-2; D remains ambiguous. Germline loops: CDR1 MNHEY, CDR2 SVGAGI. The CDR3 sequence is 15 residues long. Trimming stripped 6 bases from V and 4 bases from J, with 18 bases between. The CDR3, as DNA: TGTGCCAGCAGACCCTCGGGGATAAGGGCCTATGGCTACACCTTC. It specifies CASRPSGIRAYGYTF.

This chain uses TRBV7-3 with TRBJ2-1; D unresolved. Trimming left V 6 bases short and J 0 bases short, with 6 bases between. There are 13 residues in the CDR3. The germline CDR1 and CDR2 sequences are SGHTA and FQGTGA. Written as DNA, the CDR3 is TGTGCCAGCAGGGGAAGCTCCTACAATGAGCAGTTCTTC. Its protein is CASRGSSYNEQFF.

This clone showed up just a few times. The V gene is TRBV5-5, the J gene TRBJ2-7, with D maybe TRBD1 (6 bases). Germline V gives CDR1 SGHKS, CDR2 YYEKEE (reference sequence). CDR3 length: 14 residues. V lost 4 bases and J 3 bases, leaving 14 bases between the germline ends. CDR3 residues: CASSGGHVLYEQYF. CDR3 coding DNA: TGTGCCAGCAGCGGGGGACACGTACTCTACGAGCAGTACTTC.

A single count supports this clone. The chain uses TRBV29-1 and TRBJ1-1; no definite D call. The CDR3 runs to 13 residues. The ends were cut back, 1 base at V and 6 bases at J, with 12 bases in the middle. Germline CDR1 is SQVTM and CDR2 is ANQGSEA. CDR3 sequence (DNA): TGCAGCGTTGAAGTAGATACGGACTCTGAAGCTTTCTTT. This translates into CSVEVDTDSEAFF.

The chain employs TRBV10-2 and TRBJ2-7, with a possible D match to TRBD1 (5 bases). V lost 6 bases and J lost 9, with 15 bases in between. Germline lookup yields CDR1 WSHSY and CDR2 SAAADI. The CDR3 spans 12 residues. As DNA, the CDR3 is TGCGCCAGCAGAGACAGTCACGGCGGGCAGTACTTC. It codes for CASRDSHGGQYF.

This sequence joins TRBV30 and TRBJ2-5, with D perhaps matching TRBD1 (6 bases). Between the trimmed V and J ends, which lost 0 bases and 5 bases, there was a span of 19 bases. Per germline, CDR1 GTSNPN and CDR2 SVGIG (reference sequence). This CDR3 comprises 16 residues. The CDR3 is CAWSVPGDKKGETQYF. Here the CDR3 DNA reads TGTGCCTGGAGTGTACCCGGGGACAAAAAAGGGGAGACCCAGTACTTC.

The V call is TRBV5-1, the J call TRBJ2-4; no reliable D call. The V end was cut by 0 bases, the J end by 3 bases, with 7 bases between. The germline gives CDR1 SGHRS, CDR2 YFSETQ. This CDR3 is built from 14 residues. CDR3 region: CASSLGVGKNIQYF. The CDR3 DNA follows: TGCGCCAGCAGCTTGGGGGTAGGCAAAAACATTCAGTACTTC.

The chain couples TRBV20-1 to TRBJ2-1; 8 nucleotides match TRBD1. Per the germline V gene, CDR1 is DFQATT and CDR2 is SNEGSKA (reference sequence). The CDR3 is 11 residues long. The CDR3 reads CSGQGGHEQFF. The CDR3 DNA reads TGCAGCGGACAGGGAGGCCATGAGCAGTTCTTC.

The J gene is TRBJ2-7, the V gene TRBV30; a weak D match, TRBD2 (6 bases). V lost 7 bases to trimming and J lost 5 bases, with 21 bases between them. The CDR3 consists of 14 residues. Germline values: CDR1 GTSNPN, CDR2 SVGIG (reference sequence). The CDR3 nucleotides are TGTGCCTCCGTGGGCGGGGACCCACGCAACGAGCAGTACTTC. Translated: CASVGGDPRNEQYF.

The chain is built from TRBV5-1 and TRBJ2-7, with a tentative D call TRBD1 (6 bases). The V and J ends lost 4 bases and 3 bases respectively, with 14 bases between them. The germline V gene has CDR1 SGHRS and CDR2 YFSETQ. The CDR3 contains 14 residues. CDR3 DNA sequence: TGCGCCAGCAGCGGGGCGGACAGCGTCTACGAGCAGTACTTC. Its protein is CASSGADSVYEQYF.

The J gene is TRBJ2-7, the V gene TRBV28, with 13 bases lining up with TRBD2. V was clipped by 7 bases and J by 2 bases; unmatched bases: 5. Germline V gene data show CDR1 as MDHEN and CDR2 as SYDVKM. CDR3 length: 15 residues. The chain's CDR3 is CASIPGTSGTYEQYF. The DNA for the CDR3 is TGTGCCAGCATCCCCGGGACTAGCGGGACCTACGAGCAGTACTTC.

This rearrangement joins TRBV27 to TRBJ1-1, with D unresolved. The CDR3 loop spans 12 amino acids. Per germline, CDR1 MNHEY and CDR2 SMNVEV (reference sequence). Trimming cost V 0 bases and J 11 bases, with 10 bases left between them. The CDR3 spells CASSLSGREAFF. The CDR3 nucleotides are TGTGCCAGCAGTTTATCAGGGCGGGAGGCTTTCTTT.

The V and J genes are TRBV10-2 and TRBJ2-1; 8 nucleotides align to TRBD2. Trimming removed 10 bases from V and 0 bases from J; junction bases left unmatched: 2. The germline V gene has CDR1 WSHSY and CDR2 SAAADI. The CDR3 is 13 residues long. The CDR3 coding sequence is TGCGCCATAGGGACTAGCTCCTACAATGAGCAGTTCTTC. Translating gives CAIGTSSYNEQFF.

The chain joins TRBV6-1 to TRBJ2-7; TRBD2 is a possible D gene (5 bases). Germline V lookup: CDR1 MNHNS, CDR2 SASEGT. The CDR3 has 15 residues. V lost 1 base to trimming and J lost 0 bases, with 10 bases between them. The DNA for the CDR3 is TGTGCCAGCAGTGAAGGCCGGGGTCGCTCCTACGAGCAGTACTTC. Translation gives CASSEGRGRSYEQYF.

This sequence joins TRBV18 and TRBJ1-2; tentative D call: TRBD1 (6 bases). Germline V gene sequence: CDR1 KGHSH, CDR2 LQKENI. V shed 3 bases and J shed 0 bases, with 11 bases lying between them. The CDR3 spans 15 residues. The CDR3 is CASSPGSGANYGYTF. The CDR3 nucleotides are TGTGCCAGCTCACCCGGTTCAGGGGCTAACTATGGCTACACCTTC. Looking up the rest from reference TRBV18 and TRBJ1-2 gives the full variable domain: NAGVMQNPRHLVRRRGQEARLRCSPMKGHSHVYWYRQLPEEGLKFMVYLQKENIIDESGMPKERFSAEFPKEGPSILRIQQVVRGDSAAYFCASSPGSGANYGYTFGSGTRLTVV.

Written as DNA, the CDR3 is TGTGCCAGCAGCTCGGATTTGAGCTCCTATAATTCACCCCTCCACTTT. It encodes CASSSDLSSYNSPLHF. The gene calls are TRBV11-3 and TRBJ1-6; D not resolved. This CDR3 is built from 16 residues. Per germline, CDR1 SGHNT and CDR2 YENEEA. V gave up 4 bases and J gave up 0 bases, with 10 bases separating them. Together with reference TRBV11-3 and TRBJ1-6, the CDR3 gives the full variable domain: EAGVVQSPRYKIIEKKQPVAFWCNPISGHNTLYWYLQNLGQGPELLIRYENEEAVDDSQLPKDRFSAERLKGVDSTLKIQPAELGDSAVYLCASSSDLSSYNSPLHFGNGTRLTVT.

The chain has TRBV9 and TRBJ1-1; D is undetermined. Germline CDR1 reads SGDLS; CDR2 reads YYNGEE. CDR3 size: 12 residues. The V and J ends lost 3 bases and 4 bases respectively, with 7 bases between them. The CDR3 spells CASSAVGTEAFF. The CDR3 nucleotides are TGTGCCAGCAGCGCCGTGGGCACTGAAGCTTTCTTT.

This clone came up once. The rearrangement uses TRBV14 and TRBJ2-6; 9 nucleotides align to TRBD1. CDR1 is SGHDN and CDR2 is FVKESK in the germline V gene. CDR3 size: 16 residues. V lost 1 base to trimming and J lost 2 bases; unmatched junction nucleotides: 0. DNA for the CDR3: TGTGCCAGCAGCCAAGGGGACAGGGCTGGGGCCAACGTCCTGACTTTC. The encoded protein is CASSQGDRAGANVLTF.

V gene TRBV30 combines with J gene TRBJ1-3; 10 nucleotides line up with TRBD1. CDR1 GTSNPN and CDR2 SVGIG come from the germline V gene (reference sequence). The trim removed 0 bases at V and 5 bases at J, leaving 4 bases unmatched. The CDR3 runs to 15 residues. The chain's CDR3 is CAWSVGTGDRNTIYF. Here the CDR3 DNA reads TGTGCCTGGAGTGTTGGGACAGGGGACAGAAACACCATATATTTT.